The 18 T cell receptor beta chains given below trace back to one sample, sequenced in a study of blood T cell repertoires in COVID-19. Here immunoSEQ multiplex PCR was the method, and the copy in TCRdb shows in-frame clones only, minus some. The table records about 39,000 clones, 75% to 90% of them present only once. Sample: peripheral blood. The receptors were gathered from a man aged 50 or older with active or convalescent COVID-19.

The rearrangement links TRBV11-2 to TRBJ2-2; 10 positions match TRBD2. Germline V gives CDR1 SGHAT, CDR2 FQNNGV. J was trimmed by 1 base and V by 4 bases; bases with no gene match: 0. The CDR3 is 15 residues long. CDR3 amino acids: CASSWTSGNTGELFF. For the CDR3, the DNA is TGTGCCAGCAGCTGGACTAGCGGGAACACCGGGGAGCTGTTTTTT.

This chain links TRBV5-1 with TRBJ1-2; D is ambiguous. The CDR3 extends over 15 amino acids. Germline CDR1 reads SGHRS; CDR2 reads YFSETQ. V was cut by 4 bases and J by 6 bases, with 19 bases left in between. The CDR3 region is CASSPAESPTDGYTF. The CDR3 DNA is TGCGCCAGCAGCCCCGCCGAGAGCCCCACGGATGGCTACACCTTC.

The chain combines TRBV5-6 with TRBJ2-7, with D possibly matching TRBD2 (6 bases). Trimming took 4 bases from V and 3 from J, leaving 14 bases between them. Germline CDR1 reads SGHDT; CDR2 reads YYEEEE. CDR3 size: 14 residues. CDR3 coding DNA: TGTGCCAGCAGCAGACATGGGGGGAACTACGAGCAGTACGTC. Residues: CASSRHGGNYEQYV.

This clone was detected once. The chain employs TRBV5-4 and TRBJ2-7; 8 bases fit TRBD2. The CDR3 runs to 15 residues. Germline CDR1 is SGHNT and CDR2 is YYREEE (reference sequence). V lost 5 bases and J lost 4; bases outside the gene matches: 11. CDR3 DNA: TGTGCCAGCAGTTCTCTAGCGGGCACGACTTACGAGCAGTACTTC. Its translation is CASSSLAGTTYEQYF.

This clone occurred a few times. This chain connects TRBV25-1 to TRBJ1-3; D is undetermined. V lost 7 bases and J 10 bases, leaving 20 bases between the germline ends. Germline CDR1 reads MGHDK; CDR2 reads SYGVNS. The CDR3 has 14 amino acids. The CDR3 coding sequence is TGTGCCAGCAAGACAATATCGGAGGATCCGACCATATATTTT. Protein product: CASKTISEDPTIYF. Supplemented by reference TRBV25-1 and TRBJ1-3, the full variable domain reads EADIYQTPRYLVIGTGKKITLECSQTMGHDKMYWYQQDPGMELHLIHYSYGVNSTEKGDLSSESTVSRIRTEHFPLTLESARPSHTSQYLCASKTISEDPTIYFGEGSWLTVV.

CDR3: CASSSRTGGEKLFF. For the CDR3, the DNA is TGTGCCAGCAGCTCCCGGACAGGGGGGGAAAAACTGTTTTTT. V gene TRBV7-8 combines with J gene TRBJ1-4; TRBD1 aligns across 10 bases. The V and J ends lost 4 bases and 8 bases, in that order; junction bases with no gene match: 4. The CDR3 consists of 14 residues. Germline loops: CDR1 SGHVS, CDR2 FQNEAQ.

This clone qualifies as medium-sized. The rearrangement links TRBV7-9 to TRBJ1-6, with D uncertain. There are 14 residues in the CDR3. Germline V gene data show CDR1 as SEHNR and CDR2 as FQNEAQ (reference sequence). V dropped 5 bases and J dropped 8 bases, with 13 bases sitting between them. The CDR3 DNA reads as TGTGCCAGCAGCGCACACATTAGCGATTCACCCCTCCACTTT. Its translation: CASSAHISDSPLHF.

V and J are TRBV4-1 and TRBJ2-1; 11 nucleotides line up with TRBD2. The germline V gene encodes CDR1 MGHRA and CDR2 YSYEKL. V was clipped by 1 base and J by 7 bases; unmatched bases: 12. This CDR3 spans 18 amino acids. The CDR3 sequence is CASSQGSRTSGLRNEQFF. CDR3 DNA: TGCGCCAGCAGCCAAGGCTCTCGGACTAGCGGGCTTAGGAATGAGCAGTTCTTC.

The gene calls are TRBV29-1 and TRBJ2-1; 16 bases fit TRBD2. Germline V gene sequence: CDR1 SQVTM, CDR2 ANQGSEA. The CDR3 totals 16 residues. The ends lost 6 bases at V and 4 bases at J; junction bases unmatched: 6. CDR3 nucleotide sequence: TGCAGCGTGGCGGGGACTAGCGGGAGGGTGTACAATGAGCAGTTCTTC. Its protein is CSVAGTSGRVYNEQFF.

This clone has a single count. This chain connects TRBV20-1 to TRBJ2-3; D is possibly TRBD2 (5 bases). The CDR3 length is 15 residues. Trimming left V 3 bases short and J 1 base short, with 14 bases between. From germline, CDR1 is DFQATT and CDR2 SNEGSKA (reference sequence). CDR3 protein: CSASLRRFGTDTQYF. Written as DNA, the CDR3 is TGCAGTGCTAGTCTCCGGAGGTTTGGCACAGATACGCAGTATTTT.

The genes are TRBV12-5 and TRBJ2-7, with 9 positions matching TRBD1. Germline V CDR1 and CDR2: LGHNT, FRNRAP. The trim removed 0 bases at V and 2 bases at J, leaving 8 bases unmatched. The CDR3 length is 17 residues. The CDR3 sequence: CASGLVRMTGGTYEQYV. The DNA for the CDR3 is TGTGCTAGTGGTTTGGTACGTATGACAGGGGGGACCTACGAGCAGTACGTC.

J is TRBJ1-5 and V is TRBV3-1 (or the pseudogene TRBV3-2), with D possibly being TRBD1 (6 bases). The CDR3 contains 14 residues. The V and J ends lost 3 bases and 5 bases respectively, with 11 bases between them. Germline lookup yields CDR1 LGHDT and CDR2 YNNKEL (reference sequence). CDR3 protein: CASSHGQFDQPQHF. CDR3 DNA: TGTGCCAGCAGCCACGGACAGTTCGATCAGCCCCAGCATTTT.

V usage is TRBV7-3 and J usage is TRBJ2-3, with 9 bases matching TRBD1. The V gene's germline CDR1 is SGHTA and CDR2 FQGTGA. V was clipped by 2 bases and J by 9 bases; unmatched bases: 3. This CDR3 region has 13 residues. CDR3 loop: CASSLGGQGTQYF. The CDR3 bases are TGTGCCAGCAGCTTAGGGGGACAGGGCACGCAGTATTTT.

The CDR3: CASSLESGNEAFF. The CDR3 nucleotides are TGTGCCAGCAGTTTAGAGTCAGGCAATGAAGCTTTCTTT. This chain links TRBV27 with TRBJ1-1, with no clear D. The CDR3 covers 13 residues. The V end was cut by 2 bases, the J end by 7 bases, with 11 bases between. The germline CDR1 and CDR2 sequences are MNHEY and SMNVEV (reference sequence).

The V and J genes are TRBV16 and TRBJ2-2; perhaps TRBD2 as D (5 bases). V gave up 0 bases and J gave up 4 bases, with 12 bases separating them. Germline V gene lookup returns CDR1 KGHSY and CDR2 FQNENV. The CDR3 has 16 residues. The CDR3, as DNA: TGTGCCAGCAGCCAATCTTCCCCGGGGTCCACCGGGGAGCTGTTTTTT. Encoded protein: CASSQSSPGSTGELFF.

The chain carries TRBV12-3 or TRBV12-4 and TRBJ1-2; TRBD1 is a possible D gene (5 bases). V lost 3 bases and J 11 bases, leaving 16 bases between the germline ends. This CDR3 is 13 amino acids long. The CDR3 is CASSLSTGSRYTF. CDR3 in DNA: TGTGCCAGCAGTTTGAGCACAGGCAGTCGTTACACCTTC.

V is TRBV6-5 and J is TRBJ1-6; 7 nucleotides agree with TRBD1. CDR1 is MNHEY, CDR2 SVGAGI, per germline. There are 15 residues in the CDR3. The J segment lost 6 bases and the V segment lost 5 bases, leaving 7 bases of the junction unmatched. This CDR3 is CASSTGQPVNSPLHF. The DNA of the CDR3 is TGTGCCAGCAGTACGGGACAGCCTGTTAATTCACCCCTCCACTTT.

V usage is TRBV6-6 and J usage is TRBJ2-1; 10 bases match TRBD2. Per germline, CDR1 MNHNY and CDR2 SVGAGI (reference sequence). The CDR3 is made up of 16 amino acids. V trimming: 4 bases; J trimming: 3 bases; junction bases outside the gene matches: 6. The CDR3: CASSSKLAGNYNEQFF. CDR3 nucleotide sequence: TGTGCCAGCAGTTCGAAACTAGCGGGAAACTACAATGAGCAGTTCTTC.